A selection of T cell receptor beta chains follows, all from one sample in a study of blood T cell repertoires in COVID-19. The protocol was immunoSEQ multiplex PCR, while the TCRdb copy is restricted to in-frame clones and leaves out a portion. The data contain roughly 290,000 clones, around 89% of them singletons. The source material was PBMCs or T cells enriched from blood (not recorded which). These receptors were taken from a woman aged 18-35 years with acute COVID-19. The CDR3 runs from the conserved cysteine through the conserved F or W. D genes are given only for firm matches. Rows give clone size only sometimes, using once, few, many, or a class for an expanded clone.

v_gene: TRBV6-5
abundance: -
d_gene: TRBD2
j_gene: TRBJ2-2
CDR3aa: CASYPSGGNTGELFF
CDR3nt: TGTGCCAGCTACCCTAGCGGGGGCAACACCGGGGAGCTGTTTTTT

v_gene: TRBV4-1
abundance: -
d_gene: -
j_gene: TRBJ1-3
CDR3aa: CASSHGGTGNTIYF
CDR3nt: TGCGCCAGCAGCCACGGGGGGACTGGAAACACCATATATTTT

v_gene: TRBV12-3/TRBV12-4
abundance: -
d_gene: -
j_gene: TRBJ1-1
CDR3aa: CASRRDMPSEAFF
CDR3nt: TGTGCCAGCAGACGGGACATGCCATCTGAAGCTTTCTTT

v_gene: TRBV29-1
abundance: -
d_gene: -
j_gene: TRBJ2-1
CDR3aa: CSVPPPSRAEYNEQFF
CDR3nt: TGCAGCGTCCCGCCCCCCTCGCGGGCAGAATACAATGAGCAGTTCTTC

v_gene: TRBV6-1
abundance: -
d_gene: -
j_gene: TRBJ2-7
CDR3aa: CASSETRYEQYF
CDR3nt: TGTGCCAGCAGTGAAACCAGGTACGAGCAGTACTTC

v_gene: TRBV4-2
abundance: -
d_gene: TRBD2
j_gene: TRBJ2-3
CDR3aa: CASSPLAGGPPDTQYF
CDR3nt: TGTGCCAGCAGCCCTCTAGCGGGAGGGCCCCCAGATACGCAGTATTTT

v_gene: TRBV4-3
abundance: -
d_gene: TRBD2
j_gene: TRBJ2-3
CDR3aa: CASSQDWGLAGPAGTDTQYF
CDR3nt: TGCGCCAGCAGCCAAGATTGGGGACTAGCGGGTCCTGCGGGAACAGATACGCAGTATTTT

v_gene: TRBV2
abundance: -
d_gene: TRBD1
j_gene: TRBJ1-5
CDR3aa: CAIRQGLGDQPQHF
CDR3nt: TGTGCCATTCGACAGGGCCTAGGGGATCAGCCCCAGCATTTT

v_gene: TRBV28
abundance: -
d_gene: TRBD1
j_gene: TRBJ2-7
CDR3aa: CASNPSGTGGSYEQYF
CDR3nt: TGTGCCAGCAACCCATCAGGGACAGGGGGTTCCTACGAGCAGTACTTC

v_gene: TRBV12-5
abundance: -
d_gene: TRBD2
j_gene: TRBJ2-1
CDR3aa: CASGSDGGSIYNEQFF
CDR3nt: TGTGCTAGTGGTTCCGACGGCGGGAGTATCTACAATGAGCAGTTCTTC

v_gene: TRBV14
abundance: -
d_gene: -
j_gene: TRBJ1-2
CDR3aa: CASSETTGYYGYTF
CDR3nt: TGTGCCAGCAGCGAAACGACAGGCTATTATGGCTACACCTTC

v_gene: TRBV18
abundance: -
d_gene: -
j_gene: TRBJ2-1
CDR3aa: CASSPYQTGSSYNEQFF
CDR3nt: TGTGCCAGCTCACCATATCAGACGGGTAGCTCCTACAATGAGCAGTTCTTC

v_gene: TRBV7-2
abundance: -
d_gene: -
j_gene: TRBJ2-7
CDR3aa: CASSLTVSPYVEQYF
CDR3nt: TGTGCCAGCAGCTTAACGGTTAGCCCCTACGTGGAGCAGTACTTC

v_gene: TRBV2
abundance: few
d_gene: TRBD1
j_gene: TRBJ1-1
CDR3aa: CASRNDRGRAFF
CDR3nt: TGTGCCAGCAGGAACGACAGGGGGCGAGCTTTCTTT

v_gene: TRBV19
abundance: -
d_gene: -
j_gene: TRBJ1-3
CDR3aa: CASRRGGESSGNTIYF
CDR3nt: TGTGCCAGTCGACGGGGGGGCGAATCCTCTGGAAACACCATATATTTT

v_gene: TRBV18
abundance: -
d_gene: TRBD2
j_gene: TRBJ2-3
CDR3aa: CASSPPLSGLAGASTRTDTQYF
CDR3nt: TGTGCCAGCTCACCACCGTTGTCGGGACTAGCGGGAGCTTCGACCCGCACAGATACGCAGTATTTT

v_gene: TRBV6-1
abundance: once
d_gene: -
j_gene: TRBJ2-5
CDR3aa: CASSELSEETQYF
CDR3nt: TGTGCCAGCAGTGAACTGTCCGAAGAGACCCAGTACTTC

v_gene: TRBV4-3
abundance: -
d_gene: -
j_gene: TRBJ2-1
CDR3aa: CASSHAIGSSYNEQFF
CDR3nt: TGCGCCAGCAGCCATGCTATCGGGAGCTCCTACAATGAGCAGTTCTTC

v_gene: TRBV5-1
abundance: once
d_gene: -
j_gene: TRBJ1-2
CDR3aa: CASSLDGGLGDYGYTF
CDR3nt: TGCGCCAGCAGCTTGGACGGGGGACTAGGGGACTATGGCTACACCTTC

v_gene: TRBV18
abundance: -
d_gene: TRBD2
j_gene: TRBJ2-7
CDR3aa: CASSPVQLAYEQYF
CDR3nt: TGTGCCAGCTCACCAGTCCAACTAGCGTACGAGCAGTACTTC

v_gene: TRBV30
abundance: -
d_gene: -
j_gene: TRBJ2-4
CDR3aa: CAWSRGGIDIQYF
CDR3nt: TGTGCCTGGAGCCGTGGCGGGATAGACATTCAGTACTTC

v_gene: TRBV6-6
abundance: -
d_gene: TRBD1
j_gene: TRBJ1-2
CDR3aa: CASSYSLQGADGYTF
CDR3nt: TGTGCCAGCAGTTACTCTCTACAGGGGGCGGATGGCTACACCTTC

v_gene: TRBV6-5
abundance: -
d_gene: -
j_gene: TRBJ1-1
CDR3aa: CASSYSGTGRYTEAFF
CDR3nt: TGTGCCAGCAGTTACTCGGGAACAGGGCGGTACACTGAAGCTTTCTTT

v_gene: TRBV19
abundance: few
d_gene: -
j_gene: TRBJ1-5
CDR3aa: CASLPAPTGNQPQHF
CDR3nt: TGTGCCAGCCTACCTGCCCCCACGGGGAATCAGCCCCAGCATTTT

v_gene: TRBV9
abundance: -
d_gene: TRBD1
j_gene: TRBJ2-1
CDR3aa: CASSVVGTEIGNEQFF
CDR3nt: TGTGCCAGCAGCGTAGTTGGGACAGAGATTGGGAATGAGCAGTTCTTC

v_gene: TRBV27
abundance: -
d_gene: TRBD2
j_gene: TRBJ2-1
CDR3aa: CASRGTSGRVSSYNEQFF
CDR3nt: TGTGCCAGCAGGGGGACTAGCGGGAGGGTAAGCTCCTACAATGAGCAGTTCTTC

v_gene: TRBV7-9
abundance: -
d_gene: TRBD1
j_gene: TRBJ2-7
CDR3aa: CASSLAPPGTGGTYEQYF
CDR3nt: TGTGCCAGCAGCTTAGCCCCCCCCGGGACAGGGGGAACCTACGAGCAGTACTTC

v_gene: TRBV4-3
abundance: -
d_gene: -
j_gene: TRBJ2-7
CDR3aa: CASSQGPPGSYEQYF
CDR3nt: TGCGCCAGCAGCCAAGGCCCACCAGGCTCCTACGAGCAGTACTTC

v_gene: TRBV6-2/TRBV6-3
abundance: -
d_gene: TRBD1
j_gene: TRBJ2-5
CDR3aa: CASSRQGYQETQYF
CDR3nt: TGTGCCAGCAGTAGACAGGGTTACCAAGAGACCCAGTACTTC

v_gene: TRBV6-5
abundance: -
d_gene: -
j_gene: TRBJ1-4
CDR3aa: CASRQGFGKLFF
CDR3nt: TGTGCCAGCAGACAGGGTTTCGGAAAACTGTTTTTT

v_gene: TRBV6-4
abundance: once
d_gene: TRBD2
j_gene: TRBJ2-1
CDR3aa: CASRGLAGLGEQFF
CDR3nt: TGTGCCAGCCGGGGACTAGCGGGTTTGGGTGAGCAGTTCTTC

v_gene: TRBV10-1
abundance: -
d_gene: -
j_gene: TRBJ2-7
CDR3aa: CASSDSRYEQYF
CDR3nt: TGCGCCAGCAGTGATTCCCGTTACGAGCAGTACTTC

v_gene: TRBV4-2
abundance: once
d_gene: -
j_gene: TRBJ1-6
CDR3aa: CASSRFTARESSPLHF
CDR3nt: TGTGCCAGCAGCCGATTTACCGCCCGAGAGAGTTCACCCCTCCACTTT

v_gene: TRBV7-9
abundance: -
d_gene: -
j_gene: TRBJ1-4
CDR3aa: CASSLGSGVPATNEKLFF
CDR3nt: TGTGCCAGCAGCTTAGGGTCAGGGGTTCCTGCAACTAATGAAAAACTGTTTTTT

v_gene: TRBV7-2
abundance: -
d_gene: -
j_gene: TRBJ2-3
CDR3aa: CASSSIRGTDTQYF
CDR3nt: TGTGCCAGCAGCTCGATTCGGGGCACAGATACGCAGTATTTT

v_gene: TRBV4-1
abundance: -
d_gene: TRBD2
j_gene: TRBJ2-1
CDR3aa: CASSQKRAGDGYNEQFF
CDR3nt: TGCGCCAGCAGCCAAAAACGAGCGGGAGACGGCTACAATGAGCAGTTCTTC

v_gene: TRBV30
abundance: -
d_gene: -
j_gene: TRBJ1-1
CDR3aa: CAWTLEANTEAFF
CDR3nt: TGTGCCTGGACTTTGGAGGCGAACACTGAAGCTTTCTTT

v_gene: TRBV2
abundance: -
d_gene: TRBD1
j_gene: TRBJ2-1
CDR3aa: CASMTPTGNEQFF
CDR3nt: TGTGCCAGCATGACTCCGACAGGGAATGAGCAGTTCTTC

v_gene: TRBV19
abundance: -
d_gene: TRBD1
j_gene: TRBJ1-5
CDR3aa: CATRDRGQPQHF
CDR3nt: TGTGCCACCAGGGACAGGGGCCAGCCCCAGCATTTT

v_gene: TRBV7-9
abundance: once
d_gene: TRBD2
j_gene: TRBJ2-1
CDR3aa: CASNNGLAGWGNEQFF
CDR3nt: TGTGCCAGCAACAACGGACTAGCGGGATGGGGGAATGAGCAGTTCTTC

v_gene: TRBV19
abundance: -
d_gene: -
j_gene: TRBJ1-2
CDR3aa: CASSIAGDGYTF
CDR3nt: TGTGCCAGTAGTATAGCGGGGGATGGCTACACCTTC

v_gene: TRBV2
abundance: -
d_gene: TRBD1
j_gene: TRBJ1-6
CDR3aa: CASRGGTALYNSPLHF
CDR3nt: TGTGCCAGCAGGGGTGGGACAGCTCTCTATAATTCACCCCTCCACTTT

v_gene: TRBV7-2
abundance: -
d_gene: -
j_gene: TRBJ2-2
CDR3aa: CASSLGASFGGELFF
CDR3nt: TGTGCCAGCAGCTTAGGTGCTAGCTTTGGCGGGGAGCTGTTTTTT

v_gene: TRBV21-1
abundance: -
d_gene: -
j_gene: TRBJ2-2
CDR3aa: CASSKRCSGTGDTGELFF
CDR3nt: TGTGCCAGCAGCAAAAGGTGCTCCGGGACAGGGGACACCGGGGAGCTGTTTTTT

v_gene: TRBV5-1
abundance: -
d_gene: TRBD1
j_gene: TRBJ1-1
CDR3aa: CASSSQDRGNAFF
CDR3nt: TGCGCCAGCAGCTCCCAGGACAGGGGGAACGCTTTCTTT

v_gene: TRBV27
abundance: -
d_gene: TRBD1
j_gene: TRBJ2-5
CDR3aa: CASSLTGVRETQYF
CDR3nt: TGTGCCAGCAGTTTAACAGGGGTGCGAGAGACCCAGTACTTC

v_gene: TRBV5-1
abundance: -
d_gene: -
j_gene: TRBJ2-7
CDR3aa: CASSLAALPDVSYEQYF
CDR3nt: TGCGCCAGCAGCTTGGCCGCCCTACCCGATGTGTCCTACGAGCAGTACTTC

v_gene: TRBV18
abundance: many
d_gene: -
j_gene: TRBJ1-1
CDR3aa: CASSRVTGNTEAFF
CDR3nt: TGTGCCAGCTCCCGGGTGACAGGGAACACTGAAGCTTTCTTT

v_gene: TRBV10-3
abundance: -
d_gene: -
j_gene: TRBJ2-2
CDR3aa: CAISEKGWGTGELFF
CDR3nt: TGTGCCATCAGTGAGAAGGGGTGGGGCACCGGGGAGCTGTTTTTT

v_gene: TRBV7-8
abundance: -
d_gene: TRBD2
j_gene: TRBJ2-5
CDR3aa: CASIKPTSVQETQYF
CDR3nt: TGTGCCAGCATCAAACCAACTAGCGTCCAAGAGACCCAGTACTTC

v_gene: TRBV30
abundance: -
d_gene: TRBD1
j_gene: TRBJ1-5
CDR3aa: CAWREQGIGNQPQHF
CDR3nt: TGTGCCTGGAGGGAACAGGGGATTGGTAATCAGCCCCAGCATTTT